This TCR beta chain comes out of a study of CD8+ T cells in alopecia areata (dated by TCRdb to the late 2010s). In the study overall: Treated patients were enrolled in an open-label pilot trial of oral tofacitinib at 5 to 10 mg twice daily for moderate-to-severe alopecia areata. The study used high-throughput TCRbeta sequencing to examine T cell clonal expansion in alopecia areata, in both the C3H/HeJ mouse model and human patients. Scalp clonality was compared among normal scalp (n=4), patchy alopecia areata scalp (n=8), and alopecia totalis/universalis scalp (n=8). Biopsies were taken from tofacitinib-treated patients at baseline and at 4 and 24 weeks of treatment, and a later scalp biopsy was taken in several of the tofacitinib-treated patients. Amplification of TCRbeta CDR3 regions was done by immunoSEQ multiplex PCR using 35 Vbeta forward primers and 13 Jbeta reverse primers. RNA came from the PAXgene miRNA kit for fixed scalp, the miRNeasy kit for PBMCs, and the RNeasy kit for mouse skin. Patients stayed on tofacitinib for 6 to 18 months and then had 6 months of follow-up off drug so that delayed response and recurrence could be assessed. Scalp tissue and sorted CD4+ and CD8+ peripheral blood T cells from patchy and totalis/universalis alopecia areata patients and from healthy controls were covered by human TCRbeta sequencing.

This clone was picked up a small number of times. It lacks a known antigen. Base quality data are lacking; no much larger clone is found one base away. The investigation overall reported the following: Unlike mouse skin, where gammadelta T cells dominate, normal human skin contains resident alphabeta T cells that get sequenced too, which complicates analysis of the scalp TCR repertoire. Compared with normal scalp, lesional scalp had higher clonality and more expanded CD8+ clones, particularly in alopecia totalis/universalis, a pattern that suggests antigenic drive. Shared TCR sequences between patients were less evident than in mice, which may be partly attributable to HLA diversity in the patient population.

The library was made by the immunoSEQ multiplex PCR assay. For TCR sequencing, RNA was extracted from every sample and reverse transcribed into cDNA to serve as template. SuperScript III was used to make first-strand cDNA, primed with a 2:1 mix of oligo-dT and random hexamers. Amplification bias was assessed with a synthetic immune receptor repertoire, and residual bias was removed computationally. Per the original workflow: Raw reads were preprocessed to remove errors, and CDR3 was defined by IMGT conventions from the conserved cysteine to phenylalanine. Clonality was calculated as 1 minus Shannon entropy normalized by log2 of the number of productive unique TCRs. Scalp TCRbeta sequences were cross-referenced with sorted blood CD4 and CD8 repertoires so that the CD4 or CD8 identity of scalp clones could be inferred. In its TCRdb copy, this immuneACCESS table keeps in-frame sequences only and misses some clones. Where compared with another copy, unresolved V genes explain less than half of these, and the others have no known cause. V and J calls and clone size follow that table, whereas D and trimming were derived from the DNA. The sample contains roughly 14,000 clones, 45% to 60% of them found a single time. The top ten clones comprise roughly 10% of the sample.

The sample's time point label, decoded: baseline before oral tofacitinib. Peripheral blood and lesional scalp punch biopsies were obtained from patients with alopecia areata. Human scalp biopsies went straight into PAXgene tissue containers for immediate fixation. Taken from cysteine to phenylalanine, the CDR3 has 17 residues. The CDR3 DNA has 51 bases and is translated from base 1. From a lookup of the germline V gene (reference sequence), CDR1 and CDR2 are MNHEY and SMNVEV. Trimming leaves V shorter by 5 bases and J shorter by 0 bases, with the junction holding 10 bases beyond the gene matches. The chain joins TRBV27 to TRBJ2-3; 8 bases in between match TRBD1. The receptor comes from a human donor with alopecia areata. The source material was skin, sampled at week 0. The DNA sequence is TGTGCCAGCAGTGCATACAGGGGGAGAATGAGCACAGATACGCAGTATTTT. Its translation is CASSAYRGRMSTDTQYF.